The rows below give T cell receptor beta chains drawn from one sample of a study of cytomegalovirus exposure and HLA in healthy donors. Data came from immunoSEQ multiplex PCR; TCRdb stores just in-frame clones and leaves some out. The table has 80,000 to 100,000 clones, about 90% seen once; the top ten hold approximately 6.3%. Specimen: PBMCs. The receptors were gathered from a man younger than 30 in good health and CMV-seropositive. The CDR3 runs from the conserved cysteine through the conserved F or W. Fields, in order: V gene, D gene, clone size, J gene, CDR3 DNA, CDR3 protein. A D gene is named only where the DNA matches it firmly. Clone size is shown for a subset of rows, as once, few, many or a class of expanded clone.

TRBV5-1,NA,NA,TRBJ1-5,TGCGCCAGCAGCCCTGCTCCCCGACAACCCAATCAGCCCCAGCATTTT,CASSPAPRQPNQPQHF
TRBV29-1,TRBD1,NA,TRBJ2-7,TGCAGCGTTGAAGTCGCCGACAGGGGTCCCTACGAGCAGTACTTC,CSVEVADRGPYEQYF
TRBV28,TRBD2,NA,TRBJ2-7,TGTGCCACCGTTACGGGAGGGACCTACGAGCAGTACTTC,CATVTGGTYEQYF
TRBV18,NA,NA,TRBJ2-5,TGTGCCAGCTCCCCGAGGGTGCAGCAAGAGACCCAGTACTTC,CASSPRVQQETQYF
TRBV5-6,NA,NA,TRBJ2-7,TGTGCCAGCAGCTTGGTTGTTCGCGGGTTTTTAGAGCGCGAGCAGTACTTC,CASSLVVRGFLEREQYF
TRBV10-3,TRBD1,NA,TRBJ2-3,TGTGCCATCAGAAGACAGGGAAGCACAGATACGCAGTATTTT,CAIRRQGSTDTQYF
TRBV5-6,NA,few,TRBJ2-3,TGTGCCAGCAGCTTGTTTGGGGGGGGGCCCTCAGATACGCAGTATTTT,CASSLFGGGPSDTQYF
TRBV27,NA,NA,TRBJ2-1,TGTGCCAGCAGTTTTGGGAGCTCCTACAATGAGCAGTTCTTC,CASSFGSSYNEQFF
TRBV4-3,NA,NA,TRBJ2-3,TGCGCCAGCAGCCAAGAAAACAGGCGCACAGATACGCAGTATTTT,CASSQENRRTDTQYF
TRBV7-9,TRBD2,NA,TRBJ2-1,TGTGCCAGCAGCTTTAGCGGGAGGGCCTACAATGAGCAGTTCTTC,CASSFSGRAYNEQFF
TRBV7-8,TRBD2,NA,TRBJ2-3,TGTGCCAGCAGCCCGGGACTAGCGGGAGTGGATACGCAGTATTTT,CASSPGLAGVDTQYF
TRBV19,NA,NA,TRBJ1-2,TGTGCCAGTAGATACAGGGTTAGTGGCTACACCTTC,CASRYRVSGYTF
TRBV14,NA,NA,TRBJ2-3,TGTGCCAGCAGCCTCTTATACAGGACAAGGAGCTTTAGCACAGATACGCAGTATTTT,CASSLLYRTRSFSTDTQYF
TRBV7-3,TRBD1,NA,TRBJ2-7,TGTGCCAGCAGCTCCGGGACAGTGCCCTACGAGCAGTACTTC,CASSSGTVPYEQYF
TRBV5-4,NA,NA,TRBJ2-3,TGTGCCAGCAGCTTGGGCGGGGAAGATACGCAGTATTTT,CASSLGGEDTQYF
TRBV9,NA,once,TRBJ1-1,TGTGCCAGCAGCGTAGGCGGGGGTATGAACACTGAAGCTTTCTTT,CASSVGGGMNTEAFF
TRBV7-2,TRBD2,NA,TRBJ2-5,TGTGCCAGCAGCTTAGTCGGGACTAGCGTCCTGGGGACCCAGTACTTC,CASSLVGTSVLGTQYF
TRBV6-5,TRBD2,once,TRBJ2-2,TGTGCCAGCAGTCGGCGTACTAGCGGAGGCGGGGAGCTGTTTTTT,CASSRRTSGGGELFF
TRBV6-1,NA,NA,TRBJ2-3,TGTGCCAGCAGTGACAGGGTAGGAGATACGCAGTATTTT,CASSDRVGDTQYF
TRBV4-3,NA,NA,TRBJ2-1,TGCGCCAGCAGCCAGACTCACAGGTACTACAATGAGCAGTTCTTC,CASSQTHRYYNEQFF
TRBV28,NA,NA,TRBJ2-1,TGTGCCAGCAGTTTGGTCCCGGAGCGCAATGAGCAGTTCTTC,CASSLVPERNEQFF
TRBV20-1,NA,NA,TRBJ2-1,TGCAGTGCTAGTAACAATGAGCAGTTCTTC,CSASNNEQFF
TRBV7-2,TRBD1,NA,TRBJ1-5,TGTGCCAGCAGCCCAGATAAGGGGGCTCTTCTTCAGCCCCAGCATTTT,CASSPDKGALLQPQHF
TRBV7-8,TRBD2,NA,TRBJ2-2,TGTGCCAGCAGCTTATTCGCTAGCGGGTCAACCGGGGAGCTGTTTTTT,CASSLFASGSTGELFF
TRBV7-9,NA,NA,TRBJ2-2,TGTGCCAGCAGCTTAGGGGTAGGGGACACCGGGGAGCTGTTTTTT,CASSLGVGDTGELFF
TRBV27,NA,NA,TRBJ2-5,TGTGCCAGCAGTTTATCGGGGACAACCACCTTGGGAAAGACCCAGTACTTC,CASSLSGTTTLGKTQYF
TRBV4-3,NA,NA,TRBJ2-3,TGCGCCAGCAGCCAAGATCGGGGAGCGGTGTCTGGCACAGATACGCAGTATTTT,CASSQDRGAVSGTDTQYF
TRBV5-8,NA,many,TRBJ1-2,TGTGCCAGCAGCTTGCCCGTGACAGGCGTCTATGGCTACACCTTC,CASSLPVTGVYGYTF
TRBV9,TRBD2,NA,TRBJ2-3,TGTGCCAGCAGCGAGACCCAACTAGCGGGAGGTTCAGATACGCAGTATTTT,CASSETQLAGGSDTQYF
TRBV5-1,TRBD2,NA,TRBJ2-1,TGCGCCAGCAGCTTTCAAGCGGGAGAGCGAAATGAGCAGTTCTTC,CASSFQAGERNEQFF
TRBV9,TRBD2,NA,TRBJ2-2,TGTGCCAGCAGCGCCCTAGCGGGAGGAGGAACCGGGGAGCTGTTTTTT,CASSALAGGGTGELFF
TRBV7-3,NA,NA,TRBJ2-1,TGTGCCAGCAGCCCCCCAGGGAGGAATGAGCAGTTCTTC,CASSPPGRNEQFF
TRBV7-2,TRBD1,NA,TRBJ2-3,TGTGCCAGCAGCCCTTCAGGGGGAGTTCGTACAGATACGCAGTATTTT,CASSPSGGVRTDTQYF
TRBV19,TRBD1,NA,TRBJ1-5,TGTGCCAGCAGACAGGGAAGGGGGGATCAGCCCCAGCATTTT,CASRQGRGDQPQHF
TRBV19,NA,NA,TRBJ1-5,NA,CASTSGGIQPQHF
TRBV5-4,TRBD1,NA,TRBJ1-4,TGTGCCAGCAGCTTGGGGGGACAGGCCCGAGGTGAAAAACTGTTTTTT,CASSLGGQARGEKLFF
TRBV4-1,NA,once,TRBJ2-3,TGCGCCAGCAGCCACCGACTGGTGGGTATTGCGAGCACAGATACGCAGTATTTT,CASSHRLVGIASTDTQYF
TRBV5-4,TRBD2,few,TRBJ2-3,TGTGCCAGCAGCTTGGCCGGCGGGAGAGTGGGCACAGATACGCAGTATTTT,CASSLAGGRVGTDTQYF
TRBV27,NA,NA,TRBJ1-2,TGTGCCAGCAGTATCACAGGATTTGGGGGCTACACCTTC,CASSITGFGGYTF
TRBV5-1,NA,NA,TRBJ2-7,TGCGCCAGCAGCTTGGCCTTTGTGACAACAGACTCCTACGAGCAGTACTTC,CASSLAFVTTDSYEQYF
TRBV5-4,NA,NA,TRBJ2-3,TGTGCCAGCAGCCCCGGACAGATGACAGATACGCAGTATTTT,CASSPGQMTDTQYF
TRBV18,TRBD1,NA,TRBJ2-7,TGTGCCAGCTCACCCCCGGGACAGAGCTCCTACGAGCAGTACTTC,CASSPPGQSSYEQYF
TRBV5-1,TRBD1,NA,TRBJ2-2,TGCGCCAGCAGCAGGGGACAGGGGGACTCCGGGGAGCTGTTTTTT,CASSRGQGDSGELFF
TRBV9,NA,NA,TRBJ2-3,TGTGCCAGCAGCGTTAGCGGAACAGATACGCAGTATTTT,CASSVSGTDTQYF
TRBV5-4,TRBD1,NA,TRBJ1-1,TGTGCCAGCAGCTTTTCAGGGGGCGGAACTGAAGCTTTCTTT,CASSFSGGGTEAFF
TRBV28,NA,NA,TRBJ1-4,TGTGCCAGCAGTTTAACTAGGGGGTCGGCTAATGAAAAACTGTTTTTT,CASSLTRGSANEKLFF
TRBV14,TRBD1,NA,TRBJ2-1,TGTGCCAGCAGCTATCGACAGGGACCCCCCTACAATGAGCAGTTCTTC,CASSYRQGPPYNEQFF
TRBV7-9,NA,NA,TRBJ1-5,TGTGCCAGCAGCTTAGCGGGAGGGGCAGGGCAGCCCCAGCATTTT,CASSLAGGAGQPQHF
TRBV28,TRBD2,once,TRBJ2-1,TGTGCCAGCAGTTTCCTAGCGGGAGCGAATGAGCAGTTCTTC,CASSFLAGANEQFF
TRBV7-9,NA,NA,TRBJ2-2,TGTGCCAGCAGCTCAGGGTTCACCGGGGAGCTGTTTTTT,CASSSGFTGELFF
TRBV7-3,NA,NA,TRBJ2-1,TGTGCCAGCAGCCAAGGGGTAGGCTACAATGAGCAGTTCTTC,CASSQGVGYNEQFF
TRBV28,TRBD1,NA,TRBJ2-7,TGTGCCAGCAGTTTTAATGTCACGGCAGGGGGTTCGTACGAGCAGTACTTC,CASSFNVTAGGSYEQYF
TRBV6-6,NA,NA,TRBJ2-1,TGTGCCAGCAGTTCGGAGGAGTCCAGTGAGCAGTTCTTC,CASSSEESSEQFF
TRBV4-3,TRBD2,NA,TRBJ2-1,TGCGCCAGCAGTCGACTAGCGGGAGAAAATGAGCAGTTCTTC,CASSRLAGENEQFF
TRBV5-1,TRBD1,NA,TRBJ2-5,TGCGCCAGCAGCGAGGGACAGCTCCAAGAGACCCAGTACTTC,CASSEGQLQETQYF
TRBV11-2,NA,NA,TRBJ1-3,TGTGCCAGCAGCTCCCCCACAGGGACCTTCTCTGGAAACACCATATATTTT,CASSSPTGTFSGNTIYF
TRBV28,NA,NA,TRBJ2-2,TGTGCCAGCCTGCGGGCGAGCACCGGGGAGCTGTTTTTT,CASLRASTGELFF
TRBV7-3,NA,NA,TRBJ2-5,TGTGCCAGCAGCTTAACCGACTTAACCGACGGTACCCAAGAGACCCAGTACTTC,CASSLTDLTDGTQETQYF
TRBV6-6,NA,NA,TRBJ1-5,TGTGCCAGCAGTTTAGGCGGGTGGAGGAAATCTGAGCCCCAGCATTTT,CASSLGGWRKSEPQHF
TRBV19,NA,NA,TRBJ1-1,TGTGCCAGTACATATGGCTACACTGAAGCTTTCTTT,CASTYGYTEAFF